A single sample gave rise to the 17 T cell receptor beta chains below, sequenced in a study of vaccination and CD4 T cells after COVID-19. Which antigens these TCRs recognize remains unknown. The Oncomine TCR Beta short-read assay sequenced DNA from cultured CD4+ T cells. Investigators obtained genomic DNA by extraction from cultured CD4+ T cells. A single record per CDR3 protein comes from TCRdb applying MiXCR to the PCR reads. The sample carries over 9,000 distinct CDR3 sequences, roughly a third recorded once. The treatment here: roughly 10-day PBMC culture with coronavirus spike peptide pools or control peptides (ViraFEST assay). The collection of CD4+ T cells from the unexposed donor took place before the COVID-19 pandemic (2011-2018). Sequenced input: CD4+ T cells from blood, cultured in vitro. The origin of the receptors is a human donor in good health.

V gene TRBV16 combines with J gene TRBJ1-2; a possible D gene is TRBD1 (6 bases). Trimming stripped 0 bases from V and 3 bases from J, with 8 bases between. Germline CDR1 and CDR2: KGHSY and FQNENV. CDR3 size: 14 residues. Here the CDR3 reads CASSQSRGDYGYTF. As DNA, the CDR3 is TGTGCCAGCAGCCAATCTAGGGGGGACTATGGCTACACCTTC.

This clonotype has more than one count but fewer than ten. The chain joins TRBV6-5 to TRBJ1-6; no clear D gene. Looked up from germline, CDR1 is MNHEY and CDR2 is SVGAGI. This CDR3 is 14 amino acids long. V lost 2 bases and J lost 7, with 9 bases in between. The CDR3 coding sequence is TGTGCCAGCAGTTACGGGGTGGACAATTCACCCCTCCACTTT. Protein product: CASSYGVDNSPLHF.

V and J are TRBV6-1 and TRBJ2-7, with a weak D call TRBD2 (6 bases). CDR3 length: 13 amino acids. V was clipped by 6 bases and J by 2 bases, with 11 bases between them. Germline V gene sequence: CDR1 MNHNS, CDR2 SASEGT. DNA for the CDR3: TGTGCCAGCAGCCTGGGGACTGCCTACGAGCAGTACTTC. Encoded protein: CASSLGTAYEQYF.

This clonotype was counted once. The V and J genes are TRBV7-3 and TRBJ2-1; TRBD2 matches 8 bases. After removal of 6 bases from V and 3 bases from J, the junction contained 7 bases not matched to a gene. Germline CDR1 and CDR2: SGHTA and FQGTGA. This CDR3 is 15 amino acids long. The CDR3 DNA follows: TGTGCCAGCAGTCTAGCGGGTGGGTACTACAATGAGCAGTTCTTC. Translation: CASSLAGGYYNEQFF.

In its sample, this clonotype was seen a few times. V gene TRBV6-5 combines with J gene TRBJ2-7; 12 bases match TRBD2. The trim removed 0 bases at V and 5 bases at J, leaving 5 bases unmatched. Germline assignment: CDR1 MNHEY and CDR2 SVGAGI. The CDR3 is 16 residues long. The CDR3 coding sequence is TGTGCCAGCAGTTACTCCGGGACTAGCGGGCGCAACGAGCAGTACTTC. Protein: CASSYSGTSGRNEQYF.

This clonotype was counted between two and nine times. The V and J genes are TRBV7-3 and TRBJ1-3; 7 nucleotides align to TRBD1. The junction had 2 bases not matched to a gene; V was cut back by 5 bases and J by 4 bases. This CDR3 has 13 amino acids. CDR1 is SGHTA and CDR2 is FQGTGA in the germline V gene. The CDR3 DNA reads TGTGCCAGCAGCCCGGACAGGGGAAACACCATATATTTT. Amino acid sequence: CASSPDRGNTIYF.

The gene calls are TRBV20-1 and TRBJ1-2, with D tentatively TRBD1 (6 bases). The germline gives CDR1 DFQATT, CDR2 SNEGSKA (reference sequence). With 5 bases removed from V and 7 bases from J, the gap between germline ends came to 29 bases. The CDR3 covers 17 residues. CDR3 amino acids: CSAEDRGGGVKLAGYTF. The DNA of the CDR3 is TGCAGTGCTGAGGATCGCGGGGGCGGAGTGAAGCTTGCTGGCTACACCTTC.

V is TRBV27 and J is TRBJ2-7; 11 bases map to TRBD1. J was trimmed by 5 bases and V by 3 bases; bases with no gene match: 9. Germline CDR1 MNHEY, CDR2 SMNVEV (reference sequence). The CDR3 length is 16 residues. CDR3 loop: CASSFFTGTGGHEQYF. CDR3 nucleotides: TGTGCCAGCAGTTTTTTTACCGGGACAGGGGGACACGAGCAGTACTTC.

The chain links TRBV6-2 or TRBV6-3 to TRBJ2-1; TRBD2 agrees at 7 bases. V was clipped by 7 bases and J by 6 bases; unmatched bases: 18. CDR3 length: 17 residues. From germline, CDR1 is MNHEY and CDR2 SVGEGT. The CDR3 loop reads CASTIYAWGGVGNEQFF. As DNA, the CDR3 is TGTGCCAGCACCATCTACGCCTGGGGAGGGGTGGGCAATGAGCAGTTCTTC.

The gene calls are TRBV11-3 and TRBJ2-1, with a possible D match to TRBD2 (6 bases). Germline values: CDR1 SGHNT, CDR2 YENEEA. The ends were cut back, 4 bases at V and 3 bases at J, with 10 bases in the middle. This CDR3 has 14 residues. The CDR3 DNA follows: TGTGCCAGCAGCTCCGGGGGAGACTACAATGAGCAGTTCTTC. As protein: CASSSGGDYNEQFF.

The chain carries TRBV7-6 and TRBJ2-3; D unresolved. The CDR3 consists of 14 residues. The V and J ends lost 0 bases and 2 bases respectively, with 6 bases between them. CDR1 is SGHVS and CDR2 is FNYEAQ in the germline V gene. DNA for the CDR3: TGTGCCAGCAGCTTAGCGCAGGCCACAGATACGCAGTATTTT. Encoded protein: CASSLAQATDTQYF.

This clonotype showed up just a few times. V and J are TRBV15 and TRBJ2-5; D unclear. This CDR3 has 13 residues. V dropped 0 bases and J dropped 5 bases, with 7 bases sitting between them. Germline V lookup: CDR1 LNHNV, CDR2 YYDKDF (reference sequence). The CDR3 here is CATSRDPEETQYF. The CDR3 nucleotides are TGTGCCACCAGCAGAGATCCCGAGGAGACCCAGTACTTC.

The V gene is TRBV6-1, the J gene TRBJ2-1, with 11 nucleotides matching TRBD2. From germline, CDR1 is MNHNS and CDR2 SASEGT. This CDR3 region has 15 residues. Germline trimming cut 6 bases from V and 4 bases from J; bases unmatched to any gene: 5. CDR3 sequence: CASRLAGGPYNEQFF. CDR3 in DNA: TGTGCCAGCAGATTAGCGGGAGGGCCTTACAATGAGCAGTTCTTC.

V and J are TRBV20-1 and TRBJ1-1, with D perhaps matching TRBD1 (5 bases). CDR1 DFQATT and CDR2 SNEGSKA come from the germline V gene (reference sequence). This CDR3 comprises 13 residues. Trimming stripped 4 bases from V and 5 bases from J, with 14 bases between. This chain's CDR3 is CSATDSRGTEAFF. The CDR3 nucleotides read TGCAGTGCTACCGACAGCAGAGGGACTGAAGCTTTCTTT.

This chain joins TRBV6-2 or TRBV6-3 and TRBJ2-1, with 7 bases identical to TRBD1. Trimming took 7 bases from V and 5 from J; bases not matched to a gene: 11. The CDR3 runs to 15 residues. In germline, CDR1 is MNHEY, CDR2 SVGEGT. The CDR3 bases are TGTGCCAGCACCCGCCTTAGTACAGGGGACAATGAGCAGTTCTTC. Protein: CASTRLSTGDNEQFF.

The chain recombines TRBV20-1 with TRBJ2-3; the match to TRBD2 covers 7 bases. The CDR3 runs 16 residues. With V trimmed by 3 bases and J by 2 bases, 11 bases remained unmatched. CDR1 is DFQATT, CDR2 SNEGSKA, per germline (reference sequence). CDR3 coding DNA: TGCAGTGCTAGTGGGCTTGCTAGCGGCACCACAGATACGCAGTATTTT. It yields the protein CSASGLASGTTDTQYF.

CDR3 region: CASTPVARGSGMNTEAFF. CDR3 nucleotides: TGTGCCAGCACACCTGTGGCGAGAGGGAGCGGCATGAACACTGAAGCTTTCTTT. The V gene is TRBV19, the J gene TRBJ1-1; no clear D. The CDR3 sequence is 18 residues long. Germline assignment: CDR1 LNHDA and CDR2 SQIVND (reference sequence). V lost 9 bases to trimming and J lost 0 bases, with 26 bases between them.